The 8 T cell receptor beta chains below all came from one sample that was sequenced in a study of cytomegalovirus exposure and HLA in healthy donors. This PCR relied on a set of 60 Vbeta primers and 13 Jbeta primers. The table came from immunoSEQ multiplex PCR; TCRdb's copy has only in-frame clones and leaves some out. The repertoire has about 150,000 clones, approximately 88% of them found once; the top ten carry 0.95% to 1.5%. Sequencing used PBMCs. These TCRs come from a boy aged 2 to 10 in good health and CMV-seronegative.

For the CDR3, the DNA is TGTGCCAGCAGCTTATCCAGCGGGTGGAATGAGCAGTTCTTC. Amino acid sequence: CASSLSSGWNEQFF. This chain uses TRBV11-1 with TRBJ2-1; D is perhaps TRBD2 (6 bases). The CDR3 has 14 amino acids. Germline V lookup: CDR1 SGHAT, CDR2 FQDESV (reference sequence). Trimming shortened V by 2 bases and J by 7 bases, and 12 bases separated the two germline ends.

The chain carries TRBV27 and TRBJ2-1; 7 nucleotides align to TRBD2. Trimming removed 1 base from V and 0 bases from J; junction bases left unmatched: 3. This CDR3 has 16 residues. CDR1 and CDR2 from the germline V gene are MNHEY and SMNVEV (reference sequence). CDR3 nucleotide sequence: TGTGCCAGCAGTTTATTAAGCGGGGACTCCTACAATGAGCAGTTCTTC. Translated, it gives CASSLLSGDSYNEQFF.

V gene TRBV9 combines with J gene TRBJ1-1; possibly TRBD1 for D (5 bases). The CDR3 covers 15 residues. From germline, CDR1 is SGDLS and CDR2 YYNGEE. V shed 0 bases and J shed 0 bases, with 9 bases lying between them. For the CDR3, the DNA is TGTGCCAGCAGCGTAGGTGTGACAGTGAACACTGAAGCTTTCTTT. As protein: CASSVGVTVNTEAFF.

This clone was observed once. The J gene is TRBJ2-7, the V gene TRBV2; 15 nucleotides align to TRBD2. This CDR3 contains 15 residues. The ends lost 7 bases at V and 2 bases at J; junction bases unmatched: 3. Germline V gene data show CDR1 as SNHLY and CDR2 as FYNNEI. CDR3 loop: CASTGLAGGTYEQYV. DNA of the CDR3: TGTGCCAGCACCGGACTAGCGGGGGGGACCTACGAGCAGTACGTC.

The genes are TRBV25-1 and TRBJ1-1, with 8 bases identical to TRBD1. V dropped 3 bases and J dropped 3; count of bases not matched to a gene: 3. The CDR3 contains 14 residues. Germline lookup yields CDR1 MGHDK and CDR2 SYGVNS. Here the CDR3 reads CASSDYRGDTEAFF. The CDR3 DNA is TGTGCCAGCAGTGATTACAGGGGGGACACTGAAGCTTTCTTT. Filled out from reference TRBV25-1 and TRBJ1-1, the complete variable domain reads EADIYQTPRYLVIGTGKKITLECSQTMGHDKMYWYQQDPGMELHLIHYSYGVNSTEKGDLSSESTVSRIRTEHFPLTLESARPSHTSQYLCASSDYRGDTEAFFGQGTRLTVV.

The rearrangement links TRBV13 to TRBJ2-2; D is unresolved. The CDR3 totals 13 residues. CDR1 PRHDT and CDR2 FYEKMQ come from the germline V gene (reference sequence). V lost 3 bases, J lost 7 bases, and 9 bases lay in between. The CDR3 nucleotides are TGTGCCAGCAGCTTTTACGAGGACGGGGAGCTGTTTTTT. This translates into CASSFYEDGELFF.

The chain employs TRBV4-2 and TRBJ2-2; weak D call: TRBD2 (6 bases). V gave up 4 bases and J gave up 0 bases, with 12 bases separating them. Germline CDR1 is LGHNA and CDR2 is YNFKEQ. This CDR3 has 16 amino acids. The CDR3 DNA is TGTGCCAGCAGCCCCGGGACTCAGGCGAACACCGGGGAGCTGTTTTTT. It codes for CASSPGTQANTGELFF.

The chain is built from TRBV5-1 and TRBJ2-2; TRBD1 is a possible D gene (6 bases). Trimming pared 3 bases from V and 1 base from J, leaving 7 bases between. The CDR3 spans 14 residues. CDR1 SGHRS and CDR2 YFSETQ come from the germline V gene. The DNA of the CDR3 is TGCGCCAGCAGCTCGACAGGGAACACCGGGGAGCTGTTTTTT. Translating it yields CASSSTGNTGELFF.